This TCR beta chain came from a study of siplizumab effects on memory and regulatory T cells. General study results and limits: Mapping to unstimulated subsets was achieved for only a minor fraction of alloreactive clones.

Regarding this clone: What it recognizes is unknown.

Trimming shortened V by 2 bases and J by 2 bases, and 8 bases separated the two germline ends. The CDR3 totals 14 residues. Germline CDR1 reads SGHTA; CDR2 reads FQGTGA. This table comes from immunoSEQ multiplex PCR, and its TCRdb copy is limited to in-frame clones, with some not included. The sample includes tens of thousands of clones, roughly 95% of them seen just once. The chain joins TRBV7-3 to TRBJ2-3; D is ambiguous. The sequenced sample consisted of naive CD4+ T cells sorted from blood. The sequence derives from a human donor in good health. The CDR3 spells CASSLEGNTDTQYF. The CDR3 bases are TGTGCCAGCAGCTTAGAAGGGAACACAGATACGCAGTATTTT.